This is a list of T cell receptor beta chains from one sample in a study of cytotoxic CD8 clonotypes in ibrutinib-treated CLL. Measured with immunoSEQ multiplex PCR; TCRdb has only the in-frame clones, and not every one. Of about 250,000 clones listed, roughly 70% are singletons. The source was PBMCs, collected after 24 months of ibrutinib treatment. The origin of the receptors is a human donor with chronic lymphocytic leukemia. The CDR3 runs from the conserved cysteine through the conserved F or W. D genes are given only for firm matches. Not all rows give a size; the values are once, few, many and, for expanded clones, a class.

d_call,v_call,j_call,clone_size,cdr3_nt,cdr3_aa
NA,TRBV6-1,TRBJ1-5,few,TGTGCCAGCAGTGGCAAGCCTACGGGCCCTCACAGTCAGCCCCAGCATTTT,CASSGKPTGPHSQPQHF
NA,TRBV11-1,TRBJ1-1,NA,TGTGCCAGCAGCTTAAATGCGGGGTCGGCTGATTTGGACACTGAAGCTTTCTTT,CASSLNAGSADLDTEAFF
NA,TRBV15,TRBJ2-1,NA,TGTGCCACCAGCAGAGATCGAGTAATGGGGTACAATGAGCAGTTCTTC,CATSRDRVMGYNEQFF
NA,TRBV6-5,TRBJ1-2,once,TGTGCCAGCAGCCGGGGGGGGCCATCTAACTATGGCTACACCTTC,CASSRGGPSNYGYTF
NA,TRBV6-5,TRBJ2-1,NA,TGTGCCAGCAGTTACAAGGGAGAGTGGAATGAGCAGTTCTTC,CASSYKGEWNEQFF
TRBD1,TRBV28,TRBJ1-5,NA,TGTGCCAGCAGTTGGAACAGGGGGAGCAATCAGCCCCAGCATTTT,CASSWNRGSNQPQHF
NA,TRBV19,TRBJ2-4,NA,TGTGCCAGTAGCCCCCGGCCCGAAGGCATTCAGTACTTC,CASSPRPEGIQYF
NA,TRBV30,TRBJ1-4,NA,TGTGCCTGGAGTGGGTCAGGTTGGGAAAAACTGTTTTTT,CAWSGSGWEKLFF
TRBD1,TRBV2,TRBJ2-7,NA,TGTGCCAGCAGTGAATCAGGGACAGGGGCCTACGAGCAGTACTTC,CASSESGTGAYEQYF
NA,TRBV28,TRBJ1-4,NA,TGTGCCAGCAGAACAGGGTCAACTAATGAAAAACTGTTTTTT,CASRTGSTNEKLFF
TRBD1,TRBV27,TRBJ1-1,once,TGTGCCAGCAGTCTCACGACAGGGCCGAACACTGAAGCTTTCTTT,CASSLTTGPNTEAFF
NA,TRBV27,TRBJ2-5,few,TGTGCCAGCAGTTTGCGGACGCAGAGACAAGAGACCCAGTACTTC,CASSLRTQRQETQYF
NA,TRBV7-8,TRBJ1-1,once,TGTGCCAGCAGCCCCGTAGAGAACACTGAAGCTTTCTTT,CASSPVENTEAFF
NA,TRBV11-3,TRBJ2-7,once,TGTGCCAGCAGCGCCCGGGGTAGGCCGAAGAGCTACTTC,CASSARGRPKSYF
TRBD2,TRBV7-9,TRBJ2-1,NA,TGTGCCAGCAGCTTAGCCTACGGGACTAGCGGAGGGTTCTTC,CASSLAYGTSGGFF
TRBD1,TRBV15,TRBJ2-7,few,TGTGCCACCAGCAGAGGGGGGACAGGGGTATTATACGAGCAGTACTTC,CATSRGGTGVLYEQYF
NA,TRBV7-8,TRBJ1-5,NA,TGTGCCAGCACCAGACAACCTAATAGCAATCAGCCCCAGCATTTT,CASTRQPNSNQPQHF
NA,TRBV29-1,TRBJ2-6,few,TGCAGCGTAGGTACAGGTTCTGGGGCCAACGTCCTGACTTTC,CSVGTGSGANVLTF
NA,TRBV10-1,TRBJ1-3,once,TGCGCCAGCAGTCCTGGGACGGCTTCTGGAAACACCATATATTTT,CASSPGTASGNTIYF
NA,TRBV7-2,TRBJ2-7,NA,TGTGCCAGCAGCCACCAGGGCATATCCTCCTACGAGCAGTACTTC,CASSHQGISSYEQYF
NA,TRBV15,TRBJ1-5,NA,TGTGCCACCAGCGGAGGGACGAACAATCAGCCCCAGCATTTT,CATSGGTNNQPQHF
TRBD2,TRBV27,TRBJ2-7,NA,TGTGCCAGCAGTTTATCTGGCGGGAGGGGAAACTACGAGCAGTACTTC,CASSLSGGRGNYEQYF
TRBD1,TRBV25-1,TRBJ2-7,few,TGTGCCTTCCAGGGGGCGCGGGGCGAGCAGTACTTC,CAFQGARGEQYF
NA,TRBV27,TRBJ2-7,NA,TGTGCCAGCAGTACAGGGATGGTGGACTACGAGCAGTACTTC,CASSTGMVDYEQYF
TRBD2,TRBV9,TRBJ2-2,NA,TGTGCCAGCAGCACGGCTAGCGGGAACACCGGGGAGCTGTTTTTT,CASSTASGNTGELFF
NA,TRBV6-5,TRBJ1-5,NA,TGTGCCAGCAGTTACTCTCAGAGCCAGCCCCAGCATTTT,CASSYSQSQPQHF
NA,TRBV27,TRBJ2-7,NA,TGTGCCAGCAGTTCTGGGATCTACGAGCAGTACTTC,CASSSGIYEQYF
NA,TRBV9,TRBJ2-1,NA,TGTGCCAGCAGCGCAAATCCCCTCGTTGAGGGCGAGCAGTTCTTC,CASSANPLVEGEQFF
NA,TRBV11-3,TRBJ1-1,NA,TGTGCCAGCAGCCGGGGGGGAAAGGGCACTGAAGCTTTCTTT,CASSRGGKGTEAFF
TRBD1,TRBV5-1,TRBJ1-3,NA,TGCGCCAGCAGCTCCTGGACAGGGACTGGAAACACCATATATTTT,CASSSWTGTGNTIYF
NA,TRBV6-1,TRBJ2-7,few,TGTGCCAGCAGCATCAGGGACTACGAGCAGTACTTC,CASSIRDYEQYF
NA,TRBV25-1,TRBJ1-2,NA,TGTGCCAGCAGTGGCTTTAGGGACTCAGGGAGGACTAACTATGGCTACACCTTC,CASSGFRDSGRTNYGYTF
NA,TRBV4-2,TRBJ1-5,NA,TGTGCCAGCAGCCAAGATCAAGATGGGACGGGGATTAATCAGCCCCAGCATTTT,CASSQDQDGTGINQPQHF
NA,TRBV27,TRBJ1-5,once,TGTGCCAGCAGTTTGCAGCAGGGGTCTCAGCCCCAGCATTTT,CASSLQQGSQPQHF
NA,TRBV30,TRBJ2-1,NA,TGTGCCTGGAGTGCCCGGGGGGCGGGATTGTTACACAATGAGCAGTTCTTC,CAWSARGAGLLHNEQFF
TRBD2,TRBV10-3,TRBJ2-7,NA,TGTGCCATCAGTGAGTTGGGACTAGAAGACTACGAGCAGTACTTC,CAISELGLEDYEQYF
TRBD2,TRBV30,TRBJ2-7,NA,TGTGCCTGGAGCCGCCGCCCTGGCAGCGGGAGGGCCTACGAGCAGTACTTC,CAWSRRPGSGRAYEQYF
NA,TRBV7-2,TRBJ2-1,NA,TGTGCCAGCAGCTTCGGGGGGCCTTACAATGAGCAGTTCTTC,CASSFGGPYNEQFF
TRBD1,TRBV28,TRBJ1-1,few,TGTGCCAGCACCACCTCTTCAGGGGGTCGTACTGAAGCTTTCTTT,CASTTSSGGRTEAFF
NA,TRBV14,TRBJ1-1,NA,TGTGCCAGCAGCCAAGATCTGGACACTGAAGCTTTCTTT,CASSQDLDTEAFF
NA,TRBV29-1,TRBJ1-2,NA,TGCAGCGCTCTCCGGGACGACTATGGCTACACCTTC,CSALRDDYGYTF
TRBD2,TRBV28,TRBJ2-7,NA,TGTGCCAGCAAAGGACTAGCGGAGAATAACTACGAGCAGTACTTC,CASKGLAENNYEQYF
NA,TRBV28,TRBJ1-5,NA,TGTGCCAGCTTTAGGGCAAGTGGCAATCAGCCCCAGCATTTT,CASFRASGNQPQHF
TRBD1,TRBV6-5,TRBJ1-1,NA,TGTGCCAGCAGTTTTCAGGGGGCGTTCACTGAAGCTTTCTTT,CASSFQGAFTEAFF
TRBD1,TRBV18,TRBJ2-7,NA,TGTGCCAGCTCACCGATCGGGACAGGGATCTCCGAGCAGTACTTC,CASSPIGTGISEQYF
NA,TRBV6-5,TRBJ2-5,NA,TGTGCCAGCAGTTACTCTTGGGACCTCCTGTCGGAGACCCAGTACTTC,CASSYSWDLLSETQYF
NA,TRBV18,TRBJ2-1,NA,TGTGCCAGCTCACCACCGGTGACAGGAGGTCGGAATGAGCAGTTCTTC,CASSPPVTGGRNEQFF
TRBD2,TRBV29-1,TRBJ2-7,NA,TGCAGCGGACTAGCGGGAAGCAGCTCCTACGAGCAGTACTTC,CSGLAGSSSYEQYF
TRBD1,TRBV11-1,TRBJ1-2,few,TGTGCCAGCAGCGACGGACAGGCCACCCCACCTTATGGCTACACCTTC,CASSDGQATPPYGYTF
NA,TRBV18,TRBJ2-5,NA,TGTGCCAGCTCACCACCGACGATTGAGACCCAGTACTTC,CASSPPTIETQYF
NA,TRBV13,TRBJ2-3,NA,TGTGCCAGCAGTCCGTCAAACCGGGGAGGCGCAGATACGCAGTATTTT,CASSPSNRGGADTQYF
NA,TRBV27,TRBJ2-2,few,TGTGCCAGCAGTTTTGGGGGTACCGGGGAGCTGTTTTTT,CASSFGGTGELFF
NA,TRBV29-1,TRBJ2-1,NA,TGCAGCGTCCCAATCAACAATGAGCAGTTCTTC,CSVPINNEQFF